Included here is one T cell receptor beta chain sequence, with context. Produced via immunoSEQ multiplex PCR; TCRdb's table is partial and in-frame only. The sample has tens of thousands of clones; more than 85% are singletons. The record originates from a study of T cell changes during pregnancy in multiple sclerosis. V lost 1 base to trimming and J lost 6 bases; unmatched junction nucleotides: 4. Per germline, CDR1 SGHTA and CDR2 FQGNSA. CDR3 length: 15 amino acids. The chain combines TRBV7-2 with TRBJ1-5, with TRBD1 identical over 9 bases. The receptor's source is a female donor with multiple sclerosis, enrolled in a pregnancy study. Sequences were derived from CD4+ T cells from peripheral blood mononuclear cells, sampled in the third trimester of pregnancy. The CDR3 loop reads CASSLGTGAGQPQHF. CDR3 nucleotide sequence: TGTGCCAGCAGCTTAGGGACAGGGGCGGGTCAGCCCCAGCATTTT.